This note documents a single TCR beta chain sequence. The antigen is undetermined. The CDR3 contains 16 residues. The germline V gene encodes CDR1 SGHRS and CDR2 YFSETQ. V dropped 0 bases and J dropped 0 bases, with 13 bases sitting between them. This sample stems from a study of cytomegalovirus exposure and HLA in healthy donors. Across the whole study: Approximately 83 million unique TCRs from HLA-typed donors were held in an early data release.

Study outcomes and limitations: In presence/absence analyses, roughly uniform sequencing depth across donors was assumed. The study recorded 150 to 200 TCR beta chains that were cytomegalovirus-associated. For most TCR sequences rarity was the rule, although some public TCRs occurred in many donors.

PCR was performed using 60 Vbeta and 13 Jbeta primers. The data were produced by immunoSEQ multiplex PCR, yet TCRdb's version contains in-frame clones alone and is incomplete. The sample yields 100,000 to 150,000 clones, around 77% seen once. This receptor was identified in a woman aged 55-75 years in good health and CMV-seronegative. The J gene is TRBJ2-7, the V gene TRBV5-1, with unresolved D. The specimen was PBMCs. The CDR3 is CASSLAVTTGSYEQYF. The DNA of the CDR3 is TGCGCCAGCAGCTTGGCCGTCACGACTGGCTCCTACGAGCAGTACTTC. The full variable domain, rest sourced from reference TRBV5-1 and TRBJ2-7, is KAGVTQTPRYLIKTRGQQVTLSCSPISGHRSVSWYQQTPGQGLQFLFEYFSETQRNKGNFPGRFSGRQFSNSRSEMNVSTLELGDSALYLCASSLAVTTGSYEQYFGPGTRLTVT.